This T cell receptor (beta chain) was captured in a study of shared clonotypes between healthy human individuals (dated by TCRdb to 2019 to 2021). Study-wide context: Two women and a few men aged 18 to 49 years were included in the cohort. Per donor, leukapheresis produced somewhere between about 0.85 and 9.5 billion PBMCs. Libraries were prepared and TCR repertoires were sequenced by different laboratories using diverse techniques, in order to increase sequencing depth and limit assay-specific biases. Per donor, three plates each were used for CD4 naive and CD4 memory, two for CD8 naive, and one for CD8 memory. Blood TCR repertoires of 5 or 6 healthy adults were deeply sequenced to estimate repertoire size and the extent of clonotype sharing between individuals.

On this clone itself: The target of this receptor is not known. It has no much larger one-base neighbor in the sample; base qualities were not kept.

General study outcomes and caveats: Because the study included a small number of donors, the genetic and exposure-history diversity represented was limited. About 5% of naive CD4, approximately 3.7% of naive CD8, 2.3% of memory CD4, and 0.35% to 0.5% of memory CD8 clonotypes were shared across several donors. Rarefaction of sorted-subset datasets indicated incomplete sequencing despite the large sequencing depth. Compared with non-shared clonotypes, the clonotypes found in all four sorted-subset donors had higher generation probabilities. Pairwise subsampling led to the expectation that sequencing depth would affect the degree of clonotype sharing among donors. Naive subsets generally had larger estimated clonotype richness than memory subsets did. Sampling was limited to blood, and TCR repertoires in tissue likely differ from TCR repertoires in blood.

As encoded in the germline V gene, CDR1 is SGDLS while CDR2 is YYNGEE. From V the trimming removes 2 bases and from J it removes 3 bases, while the gene matches leave 6 bases of the junction unaccounted for. The CDR3 holds 15 amino acids from the cysteine to the phenylalanine. The read is trimmed to its CDR3 DNA, 45 bases read in frame from base 1. Using the deep immunoSEQ assay, multiplex PCR amplified TCR CDR3 regions from genomic DNA. Extracted genomic DNA from each cell subset was distributed evenly across all wells of several immunoSEQ 96-well plates, and each plate was treated as a replicate. For sorted subsets, 150 to 200 ng genomic DNA, equal to tens of thousands of T cell genomes, was loaded into each replicate PCR. The purified libraries were quantified using a Qubit 3.0 fluorometer, sized with a Bioanalyzer 2100, and then quantified again using the KAPA Library Quantification kit. A separate single-read 150-cycle Illumina NextSeq 550 flow cell was used to sequence each immunoSEQ 96-well plate. Turning to the authors' computational methods: Because only junctional sequences without quality scores were contained in the immunoSEQ output, filtering matching that applied to full-length reads could not be performed. Sequences were annotated with PyIR, a Python wrapper for IgBLAST v1.9, and V/J genes and CDR3 were assigned using IMGT germline references. Reads with weak V/J assignments (E-value above 1e-6), missing CDR3, stop codons, out-of-frame junctions, or ambiguous translated residues were removed. V3J clonotypes were defined by identical inferred V gene, J gene, and CDR3 amino acid sequence. The percentage overlap between two repertoires was calculated by dividing the number of shared unique clonotypes by the size of the smaller repertoire. RTK rarefaction, the Chao1 estimator, and Recon v2.1 estimates of unobserved clonotypes were used to assess repertoire richness. OLGA was used to compute generation probabilities for all TCRbeta clonotypes that the gDNA method yielded from a handful of donors. As stored in TCRdb, this immuneACCESS dataset retains in-frame rearrangements with V and J assigned. A fraction of the clones does not appear; measured against another copy, unresolved V genes explain less than half of the discrepancy, and the remainder lacks a known reason. V and J calls plus clone size are reproduced from that table; the DNA served to infer D and trimming. This sample comprises 1.6 million or so clones, about 98.5% of them detected only once. Of the sample, approximately 0.4% falls within the top ten clones.

Donors were healthy HIV-negative adults with no recently reported acute infections or vaccinations. Every donor was a Caucasian adult living in Nashville, Tennessee, USA. CD4+ T cells were enriched by magnetic negative selection; naive cells were then positively selected on CD45RA, and the negative fraction formed the memory subset. Blood was obtained by leukapheresis, after which PBMCs were separated by Ficoll-Histopaque density gradient centrifugation and cryopreserved in liquid nitrogen vapor phase. Purity and quantity of every magnetically sorted T cell population were checked by analytical flow cytometry. From each sorted fraction, genomic DNA was isolated and quantified by UV absorbance on a Nanodrop 2000c.

Here the chain combines TRBV9 and TRBJ1-2; 8 bases in the junction line up with TRBD1. This clonotype was obtained from a man aged 30-40 years in good health. The specimen sequenced was naive CD4+ T cells sorted from blood. The cell subset or site label of this sample denotes: CD45RA+ positively selected. The sequenced DNA is TGTGCCAGCAGCGTGGACAGGGATTGGTACTATGGCTACACCTTC. This translates into CASSVDRDWYYGYTF.